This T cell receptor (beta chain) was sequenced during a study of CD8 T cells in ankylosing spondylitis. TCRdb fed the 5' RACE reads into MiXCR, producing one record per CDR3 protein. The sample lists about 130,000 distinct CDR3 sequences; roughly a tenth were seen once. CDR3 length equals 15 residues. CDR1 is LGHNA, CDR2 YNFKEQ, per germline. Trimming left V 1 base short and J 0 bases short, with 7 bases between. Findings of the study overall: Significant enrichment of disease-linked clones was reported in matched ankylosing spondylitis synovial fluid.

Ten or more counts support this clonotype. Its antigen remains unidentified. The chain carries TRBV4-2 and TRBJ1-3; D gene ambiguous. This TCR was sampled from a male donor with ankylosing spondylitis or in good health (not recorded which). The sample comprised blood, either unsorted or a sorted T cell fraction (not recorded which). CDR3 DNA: TGTGCCAGCAGCCAAGGAGGCCACTCTGGAAACACCATATATTTT. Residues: CASSQGGHSGNTIYF.